The 21 T cell receptor beta chains below were found in one sample sequenced in a study of a mutant IDH1 vaccine in newly diagnosed glioma. No antigen is known for these receptors. Method: immunoSEQ multiplex PCR; TCRdb's copy keeps in-frame clones and lacks some. In the table there are tens of thousands of clones, approximately 80% of which are singletons. Time point given: week 23, last vaccination. What each vaccine dose contained was 300 ug of mutant IDH1 20-mer peptide, accompanied by topical imiquimod. Sequencing used PBMCs, obtained from a glioma patient whose treatment included an IDH1 peptide vaccine. These receptors originate from a young woman with glioma.

V gene TRBV12-5 combines with J gene TRBJ1-5, with D possibly being TRBD1 (5 bases). The germline CDR1 and CDR2 sequences are LGHNT and FRNRAP. CDR3 length equals 14 residues. The germline V and J ends were trimmed by 4 bases and 3 bases, with 10 bases remaining between them. The CDR3 DNA sequence: TGTGCTAGTGGTTCCGGAGGGACCAATCAGCCCCAGCATTTT. Translation gives CASGSGGTNQPQHF.

The rearrangement links TRBV5-1 to TRBJ2-1, with no clear D. The length of the CDR3 is 15 residues. Germline V gene lookup returns CDR1 SGHRS and CDR2 YFSETQ. V dropped 0 bases and J dropped 4 bases, with 11 bases sitting between them. CDR3 in DNA: TGCGCCAGCAGCTTGGTTTCCTTTTCGTACAATGAGCAGTTCTTC. This codes for CASSLVSFSYNEQFF.

This rearrangement joins TRBV2 to TRBJ2-1; TRBD2 aligns across 12 bases. The CDR3 consists of 16 residues. The J segment lost 5 bases and the V segment lost 2 bases, leaving 4 bases of the junction unmatched. Germline V gene data show CDR1 as SNHLY and CDR2 as FYNNEI. This CDR3 reads CASSEWTSGENNEQFF. Here the CDR3 DNA reads TGTGCCAGCAGTGAATGGACTAGCGGGGAGAACAATGAGCAGTTCTTC. The complete variable domain, with remaining parts taken from reference TRBV2 and TRBJ2-1, reads EPEVTQTPSHQVTQMGQEVILRCVPISNHLYFYWYRQILGQKVEFLVSFYNNEISEKSEIFDDQFSVERPDGSNFTLKIRSTKLEDSAMYFCASSEWTSGENNEQFFGPGTRLTVL.

The chain joins TRBV6-1 to TRBJ1-4; 7 nucleotides match TRBD1. This CDR3 has 15 residues. Germline V gene data show CDR1 as MNHNS and CDR2 as SASEGT. The trim removed 1 base at V and 6 bases at J, leaving 5 bases unmatched. CDR3 in amino acids: CASSEGGRGYEKLFF. The CDR3 DNA follows: TGTGCCAGCAGTGAAGGGGGCAGGGGGTATGAAAAACTGTTTTTT.

V usage is TRBV15 and J usage is TRBJ2-3, with 7 bases that match TRBD1. The trim removed 7 bases at V and 11 bases at J, leaving 6 bases unmatched. The germline V gene encodes CDR1 LNHNV and CDR2 YYDKDF (reference sequence). The CDR3 covers 11 residues. The CDR3, as DNA: TGTGCCACCAAGTGGGACAGAATGCAGTATTTT. It encodes CATKWDRMQYF.

By share of the sample, this clone is medium-sized. The chain employs TRBV6-6 and TRBJ2-1, with D maybe TRBD1 (6 bases). With 3 bases removed from V and 1 base from J, the gap between germline ends came to 10 bases. The CDR3 is 15 residues long. Germline V gene lookup returns CDR1 MNHNY and CDR2 SVGAGI (reference sequence). The CDR3 DNA is TGTGCCAGCAGTTATTCCCAGGGGTCCTACAATGAGCAGTTCTTC. Translated, it gives CASSYSQGSYNEQFF.

J is TRBJ1-2 and V is TRBV5-6; 7 bases fit TRBD1. The V and J ends lost 3 bases and 4 bases, in that order; junction bases with no gene match: 6. This CDR3 has 14 amino acids. Germline V lookup: CDR1 SGHDT, CDR2 YYEEEE. The CDR3 reads CASSSGQLGYGYTF. The CDR3 DNA follows: TGTGCCAGCAGCTCGGGACAGCTAGGCTATGGCTACACCTTC.

This chain links TRBV28 with TRBJ2-3, with D possibly TRBD2 on 5 matching bases. The germline V gene encodes CDR1 MDHEN and CDR2 SYDVKM. V shed 6 bases and J shed 6 bases, with 10 bases lying between them. The CDR3 is made up of 12 amino acids. CDR3 DNA sequence: TGTGCCAGCAGACGGGATTTCGATACGCAGTATTTT. Its protein product is CASRRDFDTQYF.

The chain couples TRBV27 to TRBJ2-1; 7 nucleotides agree with TRBD1. CDR1 is MNHEY and CDR2 is SMNVEV in the germline V gene (reference sequence). The ends lost 3 bases at V and 3 bases at J; junction bases unmatched: 11. This CDR3 contains 17 residues. The CDR3 nucleotides are TGTGCCAGCAGTTTGTCCGGGACAGCGGTTTTCTACAATGAGCAGTTCTTC. Protein: CASSLSGTAVFYNEQFF.

The chain couples TRBV10-3 to TRBJ1-2; 7 bases line up with TRBD1. Per the germline V gene, CDR1 is ENHRY and CDR2 is SYGVKD. Trimming removed 9 bases from V and 5 bases from J; junction bases left unmatched: 9. CDR3 length: 13 residues. The CDR3 DNA sequence: TGTGCCATTCAATGGGACAGATCATATGGCTACACCTTC. This sequence encodes CAIQWDRSYGYTF.

This chain uses TRBV7-6 with TRBJ1-3; D uncertain. The CDR3 has 13 amino acids. Per germline, CDR1 SGHVS and CDR2 FNYEAQ. V was shortened by 8 bases and J by 0 bases, with 8 bases between the two germline ends. The CDR3 DNA follows: TGTGCCAGCCGAGGTTTCTCTGGAAACACCATATATTTT. This translates into CASRGFSGNTIYF.

The CDR3 sequence is CASSLTPGASGTEAFF. In DNA form, the CDR3 reads TGTGCCAGCAGCTTAACGCCGGGGGCGTCGGGGACTGAAGCTTTCTTT. The rearrangement uses TRBV7-3 and TRBJ1-1; TRBD1 might be the D (6 bases). The ends were cut back, 0 bases at V and 5 bases at J, with 16 bases in the middle. Germline V gene lookup returns CDR1 SGHTA and CDR2 FQGTGA. The CDR3 runs to 16 residues.

The chain uses TRBV7-2 and TRBJ2-2; 7 positions agree with TRBD1. The CDR3 is 15 amino acids. V lost 5 bases and J lost 3; bases outside the gene matches: 6. Germline assignment: CDR1 SGHTA and CDR2 FQGNSA. The CDR3 sequence is CASSAHRGDTGELFF. The CDR3 coding sequence is TGTGCCAGCAGCGCCCACAGGGGCGACACCGGGGAGCTGTTTTTT.

V and J are TRBV11-2 and TRBJ2-7, with 8 bases lining up with TRBD1. From germline, CDR1 is SGHAT and CDR2 FQNNGV. The CDR3 is 15 residues long. J was trimmed by 4 bases and V by 5 bases; bases with no gene match: 10. CDR3 sequence: CASSIGTGLLYEQYF. The DNA of the CDR3 is TGTGCCAGCAGCATCGGGACAGGACTCCTATACGAGCAGTACTTC.

The chain has TRBV5-8 and TRBJ1-4; D is unclear. CDR1 SGHTS and CDR2 YDEGEE come from the germline V gene. The ends were cut back, 0 bases at V and 7 bases at J, with 10 bases in the middle. CDR3 size: 14 residues. The CDR3 protein is CASSLGAAFEKLFF. For the CDR3, the DNA is TGTGCCAGCAGCTTGGGAGCAGCATTTGAAAAACTGTTTTTT. Together with reference TRBV5-8 and TRBJ1-4, the CDR3 gives the full variable domain: EAGVTQSPTHLIKTRGQQATLRCSPISGHTSVYWYQQALGLGLQFLLWYDEGEERNRGNFPPRFSGRQFPNYSSELNVNALELEDSALYLCASSLGAAFEKLFFGSGTQLSVL.

J is TRBJ2-3 and V is TRBV13; no clear D. V shed 2 bases and J shed 2 bases, with 2 bases lying between them. In germline, CDR1 is PRHDT, CDR2 FYEKMQ (reference sequence). The length of the CDR3 is 12 residues. CDR3: CASSLLTDTQYF. CDR3 DNA sequence: TGTGCCAGCAGCTTACTCACAGATACGCAGTATTTT. Full variable domain (rest looked up from reference TRBV13 and TRBJ2-3): AAGVIQSPRHLIKEKRETATLKCYPIPRHDTVYWYQQGPGQDPQFLISFYEKMQSDKGSIPDRFSAQQFSDYHSELNMSSLELGDSALYFCASSLLTDTQYFGPGTRLTVL.

The chain recombines TRBV19 with TRBJ2-1; 11 bases are shared with TRBD1. There are 16 residues in the CDR3. J was trimmed by 6 bases and V by 3 bases; bases with no gene match: 7. Germline CDR1 is LNHDA and CDR2 is SQIVND (reference sequence). The CDR3 bases are TGTGCCAGTAGTATCCCCGGGACAGGGGGTATCAATGAGCAGTTCTTC. It codes for CASSIPGTGGINEQFF.

The chain couples TRBV7-2 to TRBJ1-5; no clear D. This CDR3 spans 14 amino acids. The V end lost 5 bases, the J end lost 0 bases, and 8 bases lay between the germline ends. Germline V gene sequence: CDR1 SGHTA, CDR2 FQGNSA. This CDR3 is CASSRRDSNQPQHF. The CDR3 DNA reads TGTGCCAGCAGCCGACGGGATAGCAATCAGCCCCAGCATTTT.

The chain combines TRBV10-3 with TRBJ1-5; 7 bases line up with TRBD1. The CDR3 runs 13 residues. J gave up 3 bases and V 7 bases, and 3 bases lay outside the gene matches. CDR1 ENHRY and CDR2 SYGVKD come from the germline V gene. The CDR3 protein is CAITGTDNQPQHF. The CDR3 nucleotides are TGTGCCATCACCGGGACAGACAATCAGCCCCAGCATTTT.

This chain connects TRBV5-6 to TRBJ1-6, with 7 nucleotides matching TRBD1. CDR1 and CDR2 from the germline V gene are SGHDT and YYEEEE. Trimming removed 2 bases from V and 6 bases from J; junction bases left unmatched: 5. This CDR3 has 15 amino acids. The CDR3 loop reads CASSLTGETNSPLHF. The CDR3 nucleotides read TGTGCCAGCAGCTTAACAGGGGAAACTAATTCACCCCTCCACTTT.

The chain recombines TRBV2 with TRBJ2-6; TRBD1 matches 9 bases. Germline V CDR1 and CDR2: SNHLY, FYNNEI. CDR3 length equals 18 residues. The J segment lost 0 bases and the V segment lost 6 bases, leaving 9 bases of the junction unmatched. The CDR3 is CASRATGTGHSGANVLTF. Here the CDR3 DNA reads TGTGCCAGCAGGGCTACCGGGACAGGGCACTCTGGGGCCAACGTCCTGACTTTC.